The following is a T cell receptor beta chain sequence with its context. The antigen is undetermined. The data were taken from a study of cytomegalovirus exposure and HLA in healthy donors. Donors in the study were healthy people who gave bone marrow. The germline V and J ends were trimmed by 3 bases and 5 bases, with 10 bases remaining between them. The V gene's germline CDR1 is MNHEY and CDR2 SVGAGI. This CDR3 comprises 13 residues. Whole-study results and caveats: Presence/absence results assume similar sequencing depth per donor, which may not hold.

PCR involved 60 Vbeta and 13 Jbeta primers. Profiled with immunoSEQ multiplex PCR; TCRdb holds only in-frame clones, not every one. The sample shows tens of thousands of clones, about 79% of them seen only once. The sequencing sample was made of PBMCs. The sequence was obtained from a male donor in good health and CMV-seropositive. The chain joins TRBV6-5 to TRBJ1-1; the D is unclear. CDR3: CASSYRGGTEAFF. The CDR3 DNA sequence: TGTGCCAGCAGTTATCGGGGTGGGACTGAAGCTTTCTTT.